Described below is a single T cell receptor beta chain sequence and its context. Its antigen is still unknown. Investigators performed immunoSEQ version v3.0 at survey level. Repertoires were generated with immunoSEQ multiplex PCR, while TCRdb's copy carries only in-frame clones and drops some. This sample has approximately 29,000 clones; 90% occur once, and the top ten carry over 4%. V lost 6 bases to trimming and J lost 6 bases, with 14 bases between them. The CDR3 contains 14 residues. The data belong to a study of long-term antiretroviral therapy in people with HIV. Study-wide points: Pre-ART expanded TRB clones stayed dominant throughout, though often decreasing after ART.

The sample in question was unsorted PBMCs, obtained just over 5 years after starting antiretroviral therapy. This sequence originates from a woman in her thirties or forties with HIV. The chain carries TRBV23-1 and TRBJ2-2, with TRBD2 as a possible D gene (6 bases). TRBV23-1 is classed as an ORF, of uncertain function. The DNA of the CDR3 is TGCGCCAGCAGACTTCGCGGGGACGCCGGGGAGCTGTTTTTT. Translating it yields CASRLRGDAGELFF.